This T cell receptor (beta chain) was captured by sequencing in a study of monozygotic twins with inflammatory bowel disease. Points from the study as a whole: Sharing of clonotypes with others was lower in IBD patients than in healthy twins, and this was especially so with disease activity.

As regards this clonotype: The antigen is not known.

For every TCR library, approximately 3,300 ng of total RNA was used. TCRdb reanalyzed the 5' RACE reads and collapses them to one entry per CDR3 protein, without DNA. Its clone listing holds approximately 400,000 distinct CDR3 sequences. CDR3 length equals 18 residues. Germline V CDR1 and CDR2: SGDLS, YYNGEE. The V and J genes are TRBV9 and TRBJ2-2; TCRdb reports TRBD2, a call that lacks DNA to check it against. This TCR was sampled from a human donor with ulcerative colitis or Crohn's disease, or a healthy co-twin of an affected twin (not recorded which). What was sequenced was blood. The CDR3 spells CASSLQTSGRAHTGELFF.